The next 5 T cell receptor beta chains were all read from a single sample in a study of blood T cell repertoires in COVID-19. Profiling relied on immunoSEQ multiplex PCR, and the TCRdb table lists in-frame clones only, not all of them. This sample has more than 400,000 clones, with roughly 91% found just once. Material for sequencing was PBMCs or T cells enriched from blood (not recorded which). The receptor source for this set is a young man who had recovered from COVID-19.

This clone has only a few counts. The gene calls are TRBV5-4 and TRBJ2-7; D possibly corresponds to TRBD2 (5 bases). The germline V gene has CDR1 SGHNT and CDR2 YYREEE (reference sequence). The CDR3 runs 14 residues. The V end was cut by 0 bases, the J end by 3 bases, with 10 bases between. This CDR3 is CASSLAGKDYEQYF. As DNA, the CDR3 is TGTGCCAGCAGCTTGGCCGGGAAGGACTACGAGCAGTACTTC.

In this sample, this clone turned up a few times. The chain joins TRBV6-5 to TRBJ1-4; no clear D. The germline V gene encodes CDR1 MNHEY and CDR2 SVGAGI. The CDR3 contains 14 residues. Trimming pared 2 bases from V and 10 bases from J, leaving 14 bases between. CDR3 loop: CASSYGPARSKLFF. CDR3 nucleotide sequence: TGTGCCAGCAGTTACGGTCCCGCCCGGTCAAAACTGTTTTTT.

This clone is a singleton in its sample. This chain links TRBV7-8 with TRBJ1-2; D remains unclear. The CDR3 loop spans 13 amino acids. The V end was cut by 5 bases, the J end by 8 bases, with 15 bases between. CDR1 and CDR2 (germline): SGHVS, FQNEAQ. CDR3 sequence: CASSQNHLRGYTF. Here the CDR3 DNA reads TGTGCCAGCAGCCAGAATCACTTGCGGGGCTACACCTTC.

The V and J genes are TRBV27 and TRBJ2-1; 15 bases line up with TRBD2. This CDR3 contains 20 residues. The trim removed 4 bases at V and 0 bases at J, leaving 10 bases unmatched. Germline CDR1 MNHEY, CDR2 SMNVEV (reference sequence). The CDR3 nucleotides are TGTGCCAGCAGTTCGACCTGGACTAGCGGGAGGGAAAGCTCCTACAATGAGCAGTTCTTC. Its protein is CASSSTWTSGRESSYNEQFF.

The chain joins TRBV19 to TRBJ1-4, with 7 bases aligning to TRBD1. The CDR3 runs 15 residues. Germline CDR1 is LNHDA and CDR2 is SQIVND (reference sequence). Germline trimming cut 3 bases from V and 0 bases from J; bases unmatched to any gene: 1. CDR3 residues: CASSIGQATNEKLFF. CDR3 DNA sequence: TGTGCCAGTAGTATCGGACAGGCAACTAATGAAAAACTGTTTTTT.